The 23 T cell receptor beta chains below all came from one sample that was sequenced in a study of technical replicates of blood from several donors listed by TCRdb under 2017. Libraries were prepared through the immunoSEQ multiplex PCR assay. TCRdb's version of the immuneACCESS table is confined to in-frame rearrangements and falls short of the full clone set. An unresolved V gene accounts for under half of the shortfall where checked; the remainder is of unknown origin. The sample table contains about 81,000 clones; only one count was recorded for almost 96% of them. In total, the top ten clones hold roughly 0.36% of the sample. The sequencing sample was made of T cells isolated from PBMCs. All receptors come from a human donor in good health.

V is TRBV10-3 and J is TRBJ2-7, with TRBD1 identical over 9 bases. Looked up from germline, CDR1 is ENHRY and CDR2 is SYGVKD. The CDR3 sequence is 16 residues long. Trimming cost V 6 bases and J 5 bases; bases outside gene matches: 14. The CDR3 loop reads CAIRMHPGTGTHEQYF. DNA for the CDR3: TGTGCCATCAGGATGCATCCCGGGACAGGGACCCACGAGCAGTACTTC.

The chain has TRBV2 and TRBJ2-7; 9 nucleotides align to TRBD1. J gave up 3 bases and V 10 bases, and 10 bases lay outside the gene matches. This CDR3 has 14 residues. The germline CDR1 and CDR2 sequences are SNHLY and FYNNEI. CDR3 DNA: TGTGCCACCAGGTGGACAGGGGCTTACTACGAGCAGTACTTC. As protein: CATRWTGAYYEQYF.

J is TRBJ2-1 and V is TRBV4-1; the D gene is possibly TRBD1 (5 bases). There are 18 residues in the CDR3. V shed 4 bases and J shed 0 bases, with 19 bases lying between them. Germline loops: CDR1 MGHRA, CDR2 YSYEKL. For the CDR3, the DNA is TGCGCCAGCAGCCCCCAGGGCCGAGGAAAGGGCTCCTACAATGAGCAGTTCTTC. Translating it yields CASSPQGRGKGSYNEQFF.

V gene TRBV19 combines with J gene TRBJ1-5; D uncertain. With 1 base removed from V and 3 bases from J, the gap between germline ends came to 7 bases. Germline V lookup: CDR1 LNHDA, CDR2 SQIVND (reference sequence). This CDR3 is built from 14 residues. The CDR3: CASSIGTVNQPQHF. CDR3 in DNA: TGTGCCAGTAGTATAGGCACTGTCAATCAGCCCCAGCATTTT.

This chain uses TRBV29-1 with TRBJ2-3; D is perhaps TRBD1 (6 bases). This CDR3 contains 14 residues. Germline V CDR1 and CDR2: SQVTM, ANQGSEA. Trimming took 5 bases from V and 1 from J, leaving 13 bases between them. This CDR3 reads CSVQQWTGTDTQYF. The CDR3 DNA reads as TGCAGCGTTCAGCAGTGGACAGGCACAGATACGCAGTATTTT.

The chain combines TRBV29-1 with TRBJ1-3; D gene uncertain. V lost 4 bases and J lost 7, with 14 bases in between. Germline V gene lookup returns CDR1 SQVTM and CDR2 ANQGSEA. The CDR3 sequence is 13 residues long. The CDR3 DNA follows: TGCAGCGTTGGGTCAGAGGCGTTTAACACCATATATTTT. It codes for CSVGSEAFNTIYF.

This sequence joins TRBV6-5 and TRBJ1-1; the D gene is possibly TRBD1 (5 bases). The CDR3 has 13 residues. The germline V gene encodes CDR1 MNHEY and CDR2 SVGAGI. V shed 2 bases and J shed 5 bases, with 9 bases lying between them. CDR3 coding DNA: TGTGCCAGCAGTTACGGGGGGGAAACTGAAGCTTTCTTT. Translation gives CASSYGGETEAFF.

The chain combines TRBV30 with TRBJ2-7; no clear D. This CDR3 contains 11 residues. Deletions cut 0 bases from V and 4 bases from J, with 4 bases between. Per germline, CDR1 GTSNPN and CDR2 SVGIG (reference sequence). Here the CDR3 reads CAWSVLYEQYF. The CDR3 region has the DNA TGTGCCTGGAGTGTACTTTACGAGCAGTACTTC.

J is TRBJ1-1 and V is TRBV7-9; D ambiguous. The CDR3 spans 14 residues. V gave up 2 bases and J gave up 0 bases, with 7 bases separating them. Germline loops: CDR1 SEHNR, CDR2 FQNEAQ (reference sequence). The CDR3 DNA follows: TGTGCCAGCAGCTTACTGGCAGTGAACACTGAAGCTTTCTTT. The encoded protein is CASSLLAVNTEAFF.

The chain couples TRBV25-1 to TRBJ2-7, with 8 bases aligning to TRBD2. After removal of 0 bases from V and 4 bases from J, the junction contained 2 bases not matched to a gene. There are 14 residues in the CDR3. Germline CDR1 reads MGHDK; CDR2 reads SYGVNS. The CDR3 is CASSEYGGVYEQYF. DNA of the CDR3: TGTGCCAGCAGTGAATACGGGGGGGTATACGAGCAGTACTTC.

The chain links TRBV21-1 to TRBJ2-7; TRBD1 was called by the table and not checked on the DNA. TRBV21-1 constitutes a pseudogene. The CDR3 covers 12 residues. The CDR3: CASSPKIYEQYF. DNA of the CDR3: TGTGCCAGCAGCCCCAAAATCTACGAGCAGTACTTC.

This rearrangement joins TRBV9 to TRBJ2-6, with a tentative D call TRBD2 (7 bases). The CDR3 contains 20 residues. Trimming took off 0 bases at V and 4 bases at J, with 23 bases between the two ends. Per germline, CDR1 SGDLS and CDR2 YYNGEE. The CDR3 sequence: CASSVGGGDSYIPGANVLTF. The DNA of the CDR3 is TGTGCCAGCAGCGTAGGAGGGGGGGACTCATACATACCCGGGGCCAACGTCCTGACTTTC. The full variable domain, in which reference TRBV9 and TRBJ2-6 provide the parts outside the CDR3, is DSGVTQTPKHLITATGQRVTLRCSPRSGDLSVYWYQQSLDQGLQFLIQYYNGEERAKGNILERFSAQQFPDLHSELNLSSLELGDSALYFCASSVGGGDSYIPGANVLTFGAGSRLTVL.

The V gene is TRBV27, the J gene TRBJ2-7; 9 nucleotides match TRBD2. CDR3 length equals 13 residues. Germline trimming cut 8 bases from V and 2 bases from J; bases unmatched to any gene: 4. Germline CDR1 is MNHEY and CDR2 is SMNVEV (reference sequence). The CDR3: CASGLAGAYEQYF. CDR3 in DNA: TGTGCCAGCGGATTAGCGGGAGCCTACGAGCAGTACTTC.

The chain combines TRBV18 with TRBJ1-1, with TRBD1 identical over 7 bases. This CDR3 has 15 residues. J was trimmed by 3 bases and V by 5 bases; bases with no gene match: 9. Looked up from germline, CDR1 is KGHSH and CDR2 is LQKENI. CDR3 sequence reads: CASSSITTGDTEAFF. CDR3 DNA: TGTGCCAGCTCATCGATTACTACAGGGGACACTGAAGCTTTCTTT.

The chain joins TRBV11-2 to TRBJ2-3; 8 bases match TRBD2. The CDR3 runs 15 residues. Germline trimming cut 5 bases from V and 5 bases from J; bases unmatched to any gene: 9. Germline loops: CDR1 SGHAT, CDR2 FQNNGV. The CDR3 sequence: CASSVSGTAGDTQYF. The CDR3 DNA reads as TGTGCCAGCAGCGTTAGCGGGACCGCCGGAGATACGCAGTATTTT.

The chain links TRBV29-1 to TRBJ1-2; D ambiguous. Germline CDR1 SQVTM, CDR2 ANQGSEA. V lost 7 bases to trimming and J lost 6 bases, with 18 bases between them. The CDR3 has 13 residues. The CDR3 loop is CSAPGNLVDGYTF. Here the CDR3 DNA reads TGCAGCGCCCCGGGAAATCTCGTCGATGGCTACACCTTC.

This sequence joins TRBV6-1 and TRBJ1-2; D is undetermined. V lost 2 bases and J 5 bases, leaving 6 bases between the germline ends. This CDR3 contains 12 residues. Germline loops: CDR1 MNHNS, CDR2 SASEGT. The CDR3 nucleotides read TGTGCCAGCAGTGAACTCGGGTATGGCTACACCTTC. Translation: CASSELGYGYTF.

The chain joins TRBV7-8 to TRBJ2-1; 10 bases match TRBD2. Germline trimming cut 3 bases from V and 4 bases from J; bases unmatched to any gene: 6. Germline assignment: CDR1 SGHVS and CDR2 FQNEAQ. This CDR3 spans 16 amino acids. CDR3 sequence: CASSFRLAGVYNEQFF. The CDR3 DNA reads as TGTGCCAGCAGCTTCCGTCTAGCGGGAGTTTACAATGAGCAGTTCTTC.

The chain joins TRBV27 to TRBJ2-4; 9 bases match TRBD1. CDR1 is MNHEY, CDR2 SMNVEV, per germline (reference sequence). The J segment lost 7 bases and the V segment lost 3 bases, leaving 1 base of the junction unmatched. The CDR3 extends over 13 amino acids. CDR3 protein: CASSFTGGNIQYF. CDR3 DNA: TGTGCCAGCAGTTTTACAGGGGGCAACATTCAGTACTTC.

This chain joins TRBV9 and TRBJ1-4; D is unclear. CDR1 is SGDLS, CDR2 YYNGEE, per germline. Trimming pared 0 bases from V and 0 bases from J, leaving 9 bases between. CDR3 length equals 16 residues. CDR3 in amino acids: CASSVALGATNEKLFF. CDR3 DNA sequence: TGTGCCAGCAGCGTAGCTCTAGGTGCAACTAATGAAAAACTGTTTTTT.

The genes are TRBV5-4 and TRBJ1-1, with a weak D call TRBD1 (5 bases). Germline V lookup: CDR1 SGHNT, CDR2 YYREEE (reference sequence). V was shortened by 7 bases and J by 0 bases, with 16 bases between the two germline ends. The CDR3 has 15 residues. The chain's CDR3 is CASWAGGPMNTEAFF. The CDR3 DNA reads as TGTGCCAGCTGGGCCGGGGGACCCATGAACACTGAAGCTTTCTTT.

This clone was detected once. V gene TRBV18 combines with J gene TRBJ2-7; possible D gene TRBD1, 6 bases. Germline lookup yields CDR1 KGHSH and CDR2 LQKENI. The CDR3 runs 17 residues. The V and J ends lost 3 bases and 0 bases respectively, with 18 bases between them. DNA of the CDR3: TGTGCCAGCTCACCGGGAAGGGGGAGTGACTACTCCTACGAGCAGTACTTC. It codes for CASSPGRGSDYSYEQYF.

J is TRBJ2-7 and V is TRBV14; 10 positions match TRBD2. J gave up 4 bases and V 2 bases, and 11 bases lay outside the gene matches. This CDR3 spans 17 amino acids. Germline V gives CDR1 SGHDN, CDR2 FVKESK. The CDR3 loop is CASSQFPAGGMKYEQYF. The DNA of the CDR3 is TGTGCCAGCAGCCAATTTCCAGCGGGAGGGATGAAGTACGAGCAGTACTTC.